The present TCR beta chain was sequenced within a study of blood T cell repertoires in COVID-19. The overall study: Sites across the United States, Italy and Spain contributed samples from acute and convalescent COVID-19. T cells, B-cell-depleted T cells, or PBMCs provided the cDNA or gDNA that served as material.

Germline V gives CDR1 KGHSH, CDR2 LQKENI. The CDR3 length is 15 residues. With 3 bases clipped from V and 7 bases from J, the junction kept 5 bases outside the gene matches. The authors' processing: Scientists estimated how many nucleated cells there were by amplifying reference gene primers. Sequenced by immunoSEQ multiplex PCR; TCRdb stores in-frame clones only, minus some. V, J and clone size are taken as reported in that table, and D and trimming were inferred from the DNA itself. The repertoire holds around 20,000 clones, with 70% to 85% as singletons. The sequence came from a human donor in a cohort sampled during active COVID-19. This rearrangement joins TRBV18 to TRBJ2-1, with 11 bases aligning to TRBD2. Sequencing was done on a sample of peripheral blood. This CDR3 is CASSPTSGSLNEQFF. The CDR3 nucleotides read TGTGCCAGCTCACCTACTAGCGGGAGTTTGAATGAGCAGTTCTTC.